Following are 4 T cell receptor beta chains from one sample sequenced in a study of OX40 agonist ivuxolimab in advanced cancers. The repertoire was sequenced with immunoSEQ multiplex PCR; TCRdb's copy has only in-frame clones and lacks some. The table shows over 65,000 clones, with less than 95% occurring only once. The input for sequencing was CD4+ or CD8+ T cells sorted from blood, taken in a trial of the OX40 agonist ivuxolimab. Receptor source: an adult with an advanced solid tumor such as melanoma, head and neck, liver or kidney cancer.

J is TRBJ1-2 and V is TRBV28; D gene uncertain. The V and J ends lost 6 bases and 8 bases respectively, with 13 bases between them. This CDR3 spans 12 amino acids. CDR1 is MDHEN and CDR2 is SYDVKM in the germline V gene. The CDR3 here is CASSPLKGGYTF. DNA for the CDR3: TGTGCCAGCAGCCCCCTGAAGGGAGGCTACACCTTC.

Written as DNA, the CDR3 is TGTGCCAGCAGCCAGACAGGGGACTATGGCTACACCTTC. This gives the protein CASSQTGDYGYTF. This chain links TRBV11-3 with TRBJ1-2, with 8 bases aligning to TRBD1. The J segment lost 3 bases and the V segment lost 5 bases, leaving 2 bases of the junction unmatched. The CDR3 consists of 13 residues. Germline V gene sequence: CDR1 SGHNT, CDR2 YENEEA.

This chain links TRBV28 with TRBJ2-7; 7 bases fit TRBD1. After removal of 5 bases from V and 4 bases from J, the junction contained 8 bases not matched to a gene. Germline loops: CDR1 MDHEN, CDR2 SYDVKM. This CDR3 is 14 amino acids long. CDR3 residues: CASSGGQSFYEQYF. The CDR3 DNA is TGTGCCAGCAGTGGGGGACAGTCCTTTTACGAGCAGTACTTC.

The DNA for the CDR3 is TGTGCCAGTAGTCACGGGACACCCTCCGAGCAGTACTTC. Its translation is CASSHGTPSEQYF. The chain is built from TRBV19 and TRBJ2-7, with D perhaps TRBD1 (6 bases). CDR1 and CDR2 (germline): LNHDA, SQIVND (reference sequence). Trimming cost V 5 bases and J 6 bases, with 14 bases left between them. This CDR3 is built from 13 residues.